The 3 T cell receptor beta chains reported below all come from one sample, sequenced in a study of kidney transplant recipient with SARS-CoV-2 infection. TCRdb processed the reads anew with MiXCR; each CDR3 protein has one entry. The data contain 200,000 to 300,000 distinct CDR3 sequences, less than 35% of them singletons. The material sequenced was a blood sample, taken at baseline and between days 110 and 120 from a kidney transplant recipient. The source of these receptors is a male patient between 25 and 39 years old who had COVID-19 and was a kidney transplant recipient. The T cells may partly be graft donor cells.

This clonotype was observed a few times. The chain carries TRBV10-1 and TRBJ1-2; D unresolved. In germline, CDR1 is WNHNN, CDR2 SYGVQD (reference sequence). The V end lost 3 bases, the J end lost 4 bases, and 21 bases lay between the germline ends. The CDR3 loop spans 17 amino acids. The CDR3 nucleotides are TGCGCCAGCAGTGATACACTAAGATCGCGAAAGACCTATGGCTACACCTTC. Its translation: CASSDTLRSRKTYGYTF.

This clonotype was picked up many times. The CDR3 bases are TGTGCCAGCACCCTACAGGGGCCTGAAAAACTGTTTTTT. Residues: CASTLQGPEKLFF. V is TRBV12-3 or TRBV12-4 and J is TRBJ1-4; 7 bases are shared with TRBD1. Trimming cost V 7 bases and J 7 bases; bases outside gene matches: 6. The CDR3 is made up of 13 amino acids.

The chain combines TRBV28 with TRBJ2-5, with TRBD2 identical over 11 bases. The trim removed 2 bases at V and 3 bases at J, leaving 5 bases unmatched. Germline CDR1 reads MDHEN; CDR2 reads SYDVKM. CDR3 length: 16 residues. As DNA, the CDR3 is TGTGCCAGCAGTTTAGGGTTTAGCGGGGGGGAAGAGACCCAGTACTTC. Its translation: CASSLGFSGGEETQYF.